Below, one TCR beta chain is given with its context. All the patients suffered relapse after autologous stem cell transplantation, and brentuximab vedotin exposure differed. The sample originates from a study of PD-1 blockade in classical Hodgkin lymphoma. Only in-frame clones appear in the TCRdb table, and some are missing; sequencing was by immunoSEQ multiplex PCR. Of some 95,000 clones listed, roughly 89% are singletons. With 5 bases clipped from V and 2 bases from J, the junction kept 6 bases outside the gene matches. Germline loops: CDR1 SGHNT, CDR2 YYREEE (reference sequence). The CDR3 has 16 residues.

The V gene is TRBV5-4, the J gene TRBJ2-6; 8 nucleotides agree with TRBD1. The source was peripheral blood mononuclear cells (PBMCs), collected before the second cycle of nivolumab. The clonotype originates from a human donor with classical Hodgkin lymphoma. The CDR3 nucleotides read TGTGCCAGCAGAAAGGACAGGGACCCTGGGGCCAACGTCCTGACTTTC. This sequence encodes CASRKDRDPGANVLTF.